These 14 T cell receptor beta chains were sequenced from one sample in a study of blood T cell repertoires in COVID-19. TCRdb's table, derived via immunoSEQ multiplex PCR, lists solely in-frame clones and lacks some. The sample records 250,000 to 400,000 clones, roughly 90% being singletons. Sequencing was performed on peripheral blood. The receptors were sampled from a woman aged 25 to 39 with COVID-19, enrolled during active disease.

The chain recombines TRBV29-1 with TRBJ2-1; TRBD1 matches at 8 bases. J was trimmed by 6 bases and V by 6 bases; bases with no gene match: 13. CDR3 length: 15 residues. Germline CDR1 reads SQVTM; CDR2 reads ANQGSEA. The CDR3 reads CSVVTGQGLGNEQFF. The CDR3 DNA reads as TGCAGCGTCGTAACTGGACAGGGATTAGGCAATGAGCAGTTCTTC.

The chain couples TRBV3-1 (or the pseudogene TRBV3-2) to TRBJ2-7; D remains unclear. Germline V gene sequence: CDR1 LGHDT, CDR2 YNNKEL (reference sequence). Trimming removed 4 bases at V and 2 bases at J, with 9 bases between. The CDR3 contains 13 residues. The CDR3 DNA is TGTGCCAGCAGCCGCGGCGGAACCTACGAGCAGTACTTC. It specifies CASSRGGTYEQYF.

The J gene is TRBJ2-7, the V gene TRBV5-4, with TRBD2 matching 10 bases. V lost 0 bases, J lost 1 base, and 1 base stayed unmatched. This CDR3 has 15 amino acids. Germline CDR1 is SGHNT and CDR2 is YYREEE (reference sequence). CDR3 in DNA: TGTGCCAGCAGCTTGGCTAGCGGGAGATCCTACGAGCAGTACTTC. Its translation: CASSLASGRSYEQYF.

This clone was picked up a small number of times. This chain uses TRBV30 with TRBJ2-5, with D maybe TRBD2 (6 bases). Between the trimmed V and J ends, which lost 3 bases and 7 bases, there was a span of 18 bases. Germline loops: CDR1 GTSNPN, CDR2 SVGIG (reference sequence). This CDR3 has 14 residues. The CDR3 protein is CAWRRDSNFGTQYF. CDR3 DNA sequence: TGTGCCTGGAGGCGGGACTCTAACTTCGGGACCCAGTACTTC.

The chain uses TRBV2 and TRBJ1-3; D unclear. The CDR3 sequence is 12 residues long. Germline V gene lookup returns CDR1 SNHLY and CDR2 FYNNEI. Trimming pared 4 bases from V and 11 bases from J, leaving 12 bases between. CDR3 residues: CASSVTGFAIYF. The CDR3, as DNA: TGTGCCAGCAGTGTGACTGGTTTCGCCATATATTTT. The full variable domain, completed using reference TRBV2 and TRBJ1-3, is EPEVTQTPSHQVTQMGQEVILRCVPISNHLYFYWYRQILGQKVEFLVSFYNNEISEKSEIFDDQFSVERPDGSNFTLKIRSTKLEDSAMYFCASSVTGFAIYFGEGSWLTVV.

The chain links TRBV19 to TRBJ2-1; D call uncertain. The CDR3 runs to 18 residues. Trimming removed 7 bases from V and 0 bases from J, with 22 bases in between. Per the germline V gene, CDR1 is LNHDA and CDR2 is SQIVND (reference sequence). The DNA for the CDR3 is TGTGCCAGTACCCCACCCACCCCCCTTTCCAGCTCCTACAATGAGCAGTTCTTC. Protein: CASTPPTPLSSSYNEQFF.

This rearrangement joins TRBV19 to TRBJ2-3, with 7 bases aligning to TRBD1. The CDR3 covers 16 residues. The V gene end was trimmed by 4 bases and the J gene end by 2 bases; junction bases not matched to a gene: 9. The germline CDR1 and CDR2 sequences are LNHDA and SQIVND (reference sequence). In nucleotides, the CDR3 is TGTGCCAGTAGTAGACAGGGTGAGGGACCCACAGATACGCAGTATTTT. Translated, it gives CASSRQGEGPTDTQYF.

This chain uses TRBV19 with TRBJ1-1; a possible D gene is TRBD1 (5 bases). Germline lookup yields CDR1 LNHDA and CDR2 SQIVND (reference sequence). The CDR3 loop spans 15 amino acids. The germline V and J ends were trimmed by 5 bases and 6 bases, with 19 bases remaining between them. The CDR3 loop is CASSEQTGYASEAFF. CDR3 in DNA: TGTGCCAGTAGTGAACAAACAGGTTATGCGTCTGAAGCTTTCTTT.

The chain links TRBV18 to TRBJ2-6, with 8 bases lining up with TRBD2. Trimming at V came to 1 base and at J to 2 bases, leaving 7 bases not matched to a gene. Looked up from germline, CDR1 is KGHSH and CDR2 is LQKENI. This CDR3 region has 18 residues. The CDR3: CASSPQNSGAAGANVLTF. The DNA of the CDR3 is TGTGCCAGCTCACCACAAAATAGCGGGGCCGCTGGGGCCAACGTCCTGACTTTC.

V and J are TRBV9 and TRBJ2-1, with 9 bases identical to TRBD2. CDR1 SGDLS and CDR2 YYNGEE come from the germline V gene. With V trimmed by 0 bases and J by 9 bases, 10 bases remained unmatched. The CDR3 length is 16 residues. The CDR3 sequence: CASSVARGLAPGEQFF. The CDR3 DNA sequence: TGTGCCAGCAGCGTAGCTCGGGGACTAGCCCCCGGTGAGCAGTTCTTC.

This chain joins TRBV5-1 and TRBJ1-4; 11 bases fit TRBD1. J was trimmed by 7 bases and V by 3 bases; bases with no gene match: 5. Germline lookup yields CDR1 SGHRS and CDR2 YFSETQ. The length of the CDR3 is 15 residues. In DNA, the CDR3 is TGCGCCAGCAGCTCGGACAGGGGGCAAGGTGAAAAACTGTTTTTT. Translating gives CASSSDRGQGEKLFF. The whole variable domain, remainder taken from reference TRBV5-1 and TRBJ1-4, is KAGVTQTPRYLIKTRGQQVTLSCSPISGHRSVSWYQQTPGQGLQFLFEYFSETQRNKGNFPGRFSGRQFSNSRSEMNVSTLELGDSALYLCASSSDRGQGEKLFFGSGTQLSVL.

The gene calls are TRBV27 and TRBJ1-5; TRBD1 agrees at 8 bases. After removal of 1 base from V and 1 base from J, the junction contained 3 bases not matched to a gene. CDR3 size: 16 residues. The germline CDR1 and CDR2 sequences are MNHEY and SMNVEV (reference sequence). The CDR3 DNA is TGTGCCAGCAGTTTATTAGGGACAGGCAGCAATCAGCCCCAGCATTTT. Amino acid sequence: CASSLLGTGSNQPQHF.

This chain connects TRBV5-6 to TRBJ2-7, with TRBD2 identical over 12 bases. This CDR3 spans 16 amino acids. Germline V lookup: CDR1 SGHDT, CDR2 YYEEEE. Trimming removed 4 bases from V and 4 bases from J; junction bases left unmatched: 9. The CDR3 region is CASSITIGTSGYEQYF. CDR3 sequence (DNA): TGTGCCAGCAGCATCACCATCGGGACTAGCGGGTACGAGCAGTACTTC.

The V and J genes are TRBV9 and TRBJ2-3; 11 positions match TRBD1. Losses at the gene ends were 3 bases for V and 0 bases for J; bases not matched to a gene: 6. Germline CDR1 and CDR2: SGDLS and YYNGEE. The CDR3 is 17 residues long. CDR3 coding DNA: TGTGCCAGCAGCGCCCTAGGGACAGGGGGGAGCACAGATACGCAGTATTTT. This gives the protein CASSALGTGGSTDTQYF.